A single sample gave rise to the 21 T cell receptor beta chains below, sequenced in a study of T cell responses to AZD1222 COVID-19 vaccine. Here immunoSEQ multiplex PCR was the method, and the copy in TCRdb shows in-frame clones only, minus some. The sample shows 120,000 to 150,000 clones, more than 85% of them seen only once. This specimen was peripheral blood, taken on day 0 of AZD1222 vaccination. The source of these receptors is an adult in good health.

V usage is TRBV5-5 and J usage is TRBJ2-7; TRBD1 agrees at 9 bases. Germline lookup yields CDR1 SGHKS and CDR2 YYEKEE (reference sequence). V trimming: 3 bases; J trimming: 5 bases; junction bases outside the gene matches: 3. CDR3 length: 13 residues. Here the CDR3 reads CASSSTGGHEQYF. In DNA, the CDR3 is TGTGCCAGCAGCTCTACAGGGGGCCACGAGCAGTACTTC.

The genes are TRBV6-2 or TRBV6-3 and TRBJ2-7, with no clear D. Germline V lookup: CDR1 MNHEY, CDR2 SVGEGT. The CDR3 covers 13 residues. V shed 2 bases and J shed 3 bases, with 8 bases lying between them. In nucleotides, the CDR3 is TGTGCCAGCAGTTACCACGGCCTCTACGAGCAGTACTTC. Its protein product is CASSYHGLYEQYF.

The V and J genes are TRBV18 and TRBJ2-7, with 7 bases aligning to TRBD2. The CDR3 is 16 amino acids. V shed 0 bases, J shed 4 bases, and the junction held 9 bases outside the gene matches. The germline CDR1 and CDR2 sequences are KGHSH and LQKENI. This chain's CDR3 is CASSPPSRGREYEQYF. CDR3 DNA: TGTGCCAGCTCACCACCGTCGCGGGGGAGGGAGTACGAGCAGTACTTC.

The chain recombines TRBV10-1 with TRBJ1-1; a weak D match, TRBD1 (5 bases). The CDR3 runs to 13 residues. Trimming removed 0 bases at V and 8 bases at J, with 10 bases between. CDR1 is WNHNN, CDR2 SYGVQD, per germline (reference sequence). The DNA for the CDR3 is TGCGCCAGCAGTGAGTCGGACATCCAAGAAGCTTTCTTT. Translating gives CASSESDIQEAFF.

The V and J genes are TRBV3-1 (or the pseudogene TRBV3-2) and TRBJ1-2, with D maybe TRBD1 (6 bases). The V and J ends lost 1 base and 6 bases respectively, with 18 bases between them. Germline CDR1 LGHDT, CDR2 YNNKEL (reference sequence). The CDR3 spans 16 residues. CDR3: CASSQGRNWGRNGYTF. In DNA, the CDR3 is TGTGCCAGCAGCCAAGGAAGGAATTGGGGGCGGAATGGCTACACCTTC.

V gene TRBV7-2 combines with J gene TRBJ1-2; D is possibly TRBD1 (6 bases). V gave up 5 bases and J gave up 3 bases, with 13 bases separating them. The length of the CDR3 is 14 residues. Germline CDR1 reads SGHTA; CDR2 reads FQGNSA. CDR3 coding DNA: TGTGCCAGCAGCCAAGGGGGTCAAGACTATGGCTACACCTTC. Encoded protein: CASSQGGQDYGYTF.

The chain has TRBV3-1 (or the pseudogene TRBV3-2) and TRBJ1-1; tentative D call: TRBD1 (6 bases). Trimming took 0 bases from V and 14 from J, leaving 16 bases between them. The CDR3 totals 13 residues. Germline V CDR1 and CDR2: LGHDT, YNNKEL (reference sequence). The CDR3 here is CASSQDWEQGEFF. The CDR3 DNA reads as TGTGCCAGCAGCCAAGATTGGGAACAGGGCGAGTTCTTT.

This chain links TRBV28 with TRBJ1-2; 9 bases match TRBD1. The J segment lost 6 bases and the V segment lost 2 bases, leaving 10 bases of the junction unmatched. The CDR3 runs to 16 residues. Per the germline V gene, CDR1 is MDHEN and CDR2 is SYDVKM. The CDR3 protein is CASSLKWGTGFDGYTF. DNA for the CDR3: TGTGCCAGCAGTTTAAAATGGGGGACAGGGTTCGATGGCTACACCTTC.

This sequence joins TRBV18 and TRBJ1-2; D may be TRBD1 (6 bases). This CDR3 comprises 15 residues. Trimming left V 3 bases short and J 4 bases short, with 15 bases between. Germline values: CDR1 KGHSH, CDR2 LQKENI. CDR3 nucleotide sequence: TGTGCCAGCTCACCGAAGGGGGGCGTTGGCTATGGCTACACCTTC. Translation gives CASSPKGGVGYGYTF. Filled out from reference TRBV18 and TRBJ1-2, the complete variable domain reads NAGVMQNPRHLVRRRGQEARLRCSPMKGHSHVYWYRQLPEEGLKFMVYLQKENIIDESGMPKERFSAEFPKEGPSILRIQQVVRGDSAAYFCASSPKGGVGYGYTFGSGTRLTVV.

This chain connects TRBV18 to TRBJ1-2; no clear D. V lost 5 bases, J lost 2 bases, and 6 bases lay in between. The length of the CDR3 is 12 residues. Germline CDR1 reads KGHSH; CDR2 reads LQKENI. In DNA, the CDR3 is TGTGCCAGCTCAAATTTAAACTATGGCTACACCTTC. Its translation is CASSNLNYGYTF.

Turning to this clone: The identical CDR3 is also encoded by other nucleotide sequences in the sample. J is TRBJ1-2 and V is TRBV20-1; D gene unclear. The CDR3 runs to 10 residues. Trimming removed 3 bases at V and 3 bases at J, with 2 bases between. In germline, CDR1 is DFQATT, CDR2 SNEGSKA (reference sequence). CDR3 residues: CSASDYGYTF. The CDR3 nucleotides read TGCAGTGCTAGCGACTATGGCTACACCTTC.

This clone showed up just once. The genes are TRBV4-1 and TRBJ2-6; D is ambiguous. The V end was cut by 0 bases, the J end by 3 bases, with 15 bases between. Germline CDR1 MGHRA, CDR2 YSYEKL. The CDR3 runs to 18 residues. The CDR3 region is CASSQDDAGSFGANVLTF. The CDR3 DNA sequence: TGCGCCAGCAGCCAAGATGATGCCGGCTCGTTTGGGGCCAACGTCCTGACTTTC.

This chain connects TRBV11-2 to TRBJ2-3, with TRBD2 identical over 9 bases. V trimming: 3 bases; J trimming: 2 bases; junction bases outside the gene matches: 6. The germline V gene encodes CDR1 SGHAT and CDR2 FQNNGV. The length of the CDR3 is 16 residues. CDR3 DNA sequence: TGTGCCAGCAGCTTCGAAGCGGGGGGCCTCACAGATACGCAGTATTTT. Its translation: CASSFEAGGLTDTQYF.

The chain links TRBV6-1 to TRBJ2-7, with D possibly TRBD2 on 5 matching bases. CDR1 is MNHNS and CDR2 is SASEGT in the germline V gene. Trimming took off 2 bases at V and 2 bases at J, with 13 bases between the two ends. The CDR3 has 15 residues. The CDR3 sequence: CASSEKHGKTYEQYF. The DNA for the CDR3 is TGTGCCAGCAGTGAAAAGCACGGGAAAACCTACGAGCAGTACTTC.

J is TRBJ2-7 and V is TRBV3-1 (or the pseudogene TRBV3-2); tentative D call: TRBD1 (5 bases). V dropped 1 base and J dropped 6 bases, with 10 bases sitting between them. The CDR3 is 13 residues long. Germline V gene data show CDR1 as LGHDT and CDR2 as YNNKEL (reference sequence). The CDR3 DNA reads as TGTGCCAGCAGCCAAGGGTCAGGGTTCGAGCAGTACTTC. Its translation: CASSQGSGFEQYF.

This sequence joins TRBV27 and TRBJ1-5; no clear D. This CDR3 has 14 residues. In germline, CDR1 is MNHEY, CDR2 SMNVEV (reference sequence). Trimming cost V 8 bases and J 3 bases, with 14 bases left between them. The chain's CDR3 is CASQPGGYNQPQHF. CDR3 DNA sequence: TGTGCCAGCCAACCGGGAGGGTACAATCAGCCCCAGCATTTT.

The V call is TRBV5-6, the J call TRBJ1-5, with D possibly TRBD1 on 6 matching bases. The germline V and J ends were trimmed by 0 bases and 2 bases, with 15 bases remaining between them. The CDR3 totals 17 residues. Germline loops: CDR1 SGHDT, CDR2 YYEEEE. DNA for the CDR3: TGTGCCAGCAGCTTGGGATTGAGGGGGGTCGGCAATCAGCCCCAGCATTTT. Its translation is CASSLGLRGVGNQPQHF. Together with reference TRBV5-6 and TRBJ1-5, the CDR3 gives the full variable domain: DAGVTQSPTHLIKTRGQQVTLRCSPKSGHDTVSWYQQALGQGPQFIFQYYEEEERQRGNFPDRFSGHQFPNYSSELNVNALLLGDSALYLCASSLGLRGVGNQPQHFGDGTRLSIL.

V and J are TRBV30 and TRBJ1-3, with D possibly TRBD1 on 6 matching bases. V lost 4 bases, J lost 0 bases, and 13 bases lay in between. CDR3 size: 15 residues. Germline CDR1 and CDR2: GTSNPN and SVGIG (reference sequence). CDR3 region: CAWTPDRGSGNTIYF. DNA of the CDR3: TGTGCCTGGACCCCGGACAGAGGCTCTGGAAACACCATATATTTT.

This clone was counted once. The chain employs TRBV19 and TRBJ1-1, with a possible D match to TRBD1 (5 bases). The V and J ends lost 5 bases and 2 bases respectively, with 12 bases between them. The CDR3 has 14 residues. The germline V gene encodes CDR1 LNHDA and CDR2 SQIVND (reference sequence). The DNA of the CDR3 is TGTGCCAGTAGTCCCGACAGAATAAACACTGAAGCTTTCTTT. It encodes CASSPDRINTEAFF.

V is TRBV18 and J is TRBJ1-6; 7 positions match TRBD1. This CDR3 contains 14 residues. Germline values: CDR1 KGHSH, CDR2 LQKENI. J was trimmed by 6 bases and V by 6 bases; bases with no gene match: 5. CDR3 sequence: CASSKDRSNSPLHF. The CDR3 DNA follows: TGTGCCAGCTCGAAGGACAGGAGTAATTCACCCCTCCACTTT.

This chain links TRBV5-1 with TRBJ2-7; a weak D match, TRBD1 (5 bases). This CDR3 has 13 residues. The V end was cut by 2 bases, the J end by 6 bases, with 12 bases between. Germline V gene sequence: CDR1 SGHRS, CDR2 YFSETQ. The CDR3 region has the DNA TGCGCCAGCAGCTTTCCAGGGTCAATCGAGCAGTACTTC. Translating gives CASSFPGSIEQYF.